This is a list of T cell receptor beta chains from one sample in a study of blood T cell repertoires in COVID-19. Method: immunoSEQ multiplex PCR; TCRdb's copy keeps in-frame clones and lacks some. The sample consists of about 360,000 clones, more than 75% of them appearing once. The sequencing input was peripheral blood. These receptors were obtained from a human donor with acute or convalescent COVID-19. The donor label of this sample is uncertain. The CDR3 runs from the conserved cysteine through the conserved F or W. D genes are given only for firm matches. Part of the rows lack a size; the others show once, few, many or a class for expanded clones.

TRBD1	NA	TRBV5-1	TRBJ1-1	CASSLRQGSTEAFF	TGCGCCAGCAGCTTGCGACAGGGTTCCACTGAAGCTTTCTTT
TRBD1	NA	TRBV7-9	TRBJ1-2	CASSLPGTVIGYTF	TGTGCCAGCAGCTTGCCCGGGACAGTAATTGGCTACACCTTC
NA	NA	TRBV28	TRBJ2-4	CASSHGGPGQNIQYF	TGTGCCAGCAGTCACGGAGGGCCCGGCCAAAACATTCAGTACTTC
NA	NA	TRBV18	TRBJ2-3	CASSLTGTSTDTQYF	TGTGCCAGCTCGCTGACAGGGACTAGCACAGATACGCAGTATTTT
NA	NA	TRBV28	TRBJ1-2	CASSLEGVRWGYGYTF	TGTGCCAGCAGTTTAGAGGGGGTTAGATGGGGTTATGGCTACACCTTC
NA	NA	TRBV2	TRBJ2-7	CASLFRMGPNKQYF	TGTGCCAGCCTCTTCAGAATGGGCCCGAACAAGCAGTACTTC
NA	NA	TRBV5-1	TRBJ1-1	CASSLTGLNTEAFF	TGCGCCAGCAGCTTAACAGGTTTGAACACTGAAGCTTTCTTT
NA	NA	TRBV24-1	TRBJ2-7	CATSDFEVRDSEQYF	TGTGCCACCAGTGATTTCGAGGTCAGGGATAGCGAGCAGTACTTC
TRBD1	NA	TRBV2	TRBJ1-6	CASNAQGRNSPLHF	TGTGCCAGCAATGCACAGGGGAGGAATTCACCCCTCCACTTT
TRBD1	few	TRBV29-1	TRBJ1-3	CSGTGGSGNTIYF	TGCAGCGGTACAGGGGGTTCTGGAAACACCATATATTTT
TRBD1	NA	TRBV30	TRBJ2-1	CAERDRGVGEQFF	TGTGCCGAACGGGACAGGGGGGTTGGTGAGCAGTTCTTC
TRBD2	NA	TRBV18	TRBJ2-3	CASGPTGGTTDTQYF	TGTGCCAGCGGCCCCACGGGGGGAACCACAGATACGCAGTATTTT
TRBD1	NA	TRBV11-3	TRBJ2-2	CASSERAGGTGELFF	TGTGCCAGCAGCGAAAGGGCAGGGGGAACCGGGGAGCTGTTTTTT
NA	NA	TRBV30	TRBJ2-1	CAWSVASRRELF	TGTGCCTGGAGTGTAGCTTCTCGCAGGGAACTCTTC
NA	NA	TRBV20-1	TRBJ2-3	CSASHSTDTQYF	TGCAGTGCTAGTCATTCCACAGATACGCAGTATTTT
NA	NA	TRBV7-2	TRBJ2-7	CASSLVRGSEQYF	TGTGCCAGCAGCTTAGTAAGGGGGTCGGAGCAGTACTTC
NA	NA	TRBV27	TRBJ1-3	CASSLTGSSGNTIYF	TGTGCCAGCAGTTTAACAGGGAGCTCTGGAAACACCATATATTTT